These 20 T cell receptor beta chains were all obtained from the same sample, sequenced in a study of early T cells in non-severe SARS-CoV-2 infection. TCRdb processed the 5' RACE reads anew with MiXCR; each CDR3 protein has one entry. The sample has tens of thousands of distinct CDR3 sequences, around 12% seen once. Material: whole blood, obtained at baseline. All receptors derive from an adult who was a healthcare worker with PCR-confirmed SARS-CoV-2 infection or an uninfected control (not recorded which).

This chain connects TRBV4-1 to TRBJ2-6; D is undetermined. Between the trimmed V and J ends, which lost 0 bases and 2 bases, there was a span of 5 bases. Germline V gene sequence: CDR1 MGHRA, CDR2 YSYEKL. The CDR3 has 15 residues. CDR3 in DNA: TGCGCCAGCAGCCAAGATGGGGCTGGGGCCAACGTCCTGACTTTC. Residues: CASSQDGAGANVLTF.

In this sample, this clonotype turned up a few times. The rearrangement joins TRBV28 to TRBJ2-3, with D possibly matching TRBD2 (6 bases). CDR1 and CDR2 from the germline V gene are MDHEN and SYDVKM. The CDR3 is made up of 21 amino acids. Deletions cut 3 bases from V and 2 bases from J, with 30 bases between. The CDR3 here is CASSFFRKWNGAGSFTDTQYF. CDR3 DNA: TGTGCCAGCAGTTTTTTCCGGAAATGGAATGGAGCGGGTTCCTTCACAGATACGCAGTATTTT.

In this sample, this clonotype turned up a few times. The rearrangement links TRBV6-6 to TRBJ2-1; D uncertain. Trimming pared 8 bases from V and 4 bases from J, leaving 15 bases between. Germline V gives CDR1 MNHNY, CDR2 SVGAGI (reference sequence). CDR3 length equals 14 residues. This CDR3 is CASQGKMVYNEQFF. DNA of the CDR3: TGTGCCAGCCAAGGGAAGATGGTATACAATGAGCAGTTCTTC.

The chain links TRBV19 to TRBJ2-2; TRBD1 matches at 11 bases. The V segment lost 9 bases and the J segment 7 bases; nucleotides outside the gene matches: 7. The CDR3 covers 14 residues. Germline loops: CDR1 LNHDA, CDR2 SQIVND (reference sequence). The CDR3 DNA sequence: TGTGCCAGCATGGACAGGGGGCGCGGCGGGGAGCTGTTTTTT. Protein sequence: CASMDRGRGGELFF.

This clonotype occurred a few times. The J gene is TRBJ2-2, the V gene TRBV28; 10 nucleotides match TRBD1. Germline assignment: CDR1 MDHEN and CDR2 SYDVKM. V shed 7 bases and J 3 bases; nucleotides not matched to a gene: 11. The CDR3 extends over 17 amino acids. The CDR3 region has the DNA TGTGCCAGCACCCCCAGTTTGGGACAGGGGCACACCGGGGAGCTGTTTTTT. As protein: CASTPSLGQGHTGELFF.

This CDR3 reads CASSLGVGNTEAFF. CDR3 bases: TGTGCCAGCAGCTTAGGGGTAGGCAACACTGAAGCTTTCTTT. The chain uses TRBV7-8 and TRBJ1-1; D unresolved. V lost 1 base, J lost 2 bases, and 8 bases lay in between. Germline-derived CDR1 and CDR2 are SGHVS and FQNEAQ. The CDR3 covers 14 residues.

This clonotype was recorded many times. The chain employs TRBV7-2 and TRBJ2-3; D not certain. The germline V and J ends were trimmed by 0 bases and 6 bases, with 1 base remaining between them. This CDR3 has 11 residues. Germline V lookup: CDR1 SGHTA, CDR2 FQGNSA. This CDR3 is CASSLADTQYF. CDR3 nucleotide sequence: TGTGCCAGCAGCTTAGCGGATACGCAGTATTTT.

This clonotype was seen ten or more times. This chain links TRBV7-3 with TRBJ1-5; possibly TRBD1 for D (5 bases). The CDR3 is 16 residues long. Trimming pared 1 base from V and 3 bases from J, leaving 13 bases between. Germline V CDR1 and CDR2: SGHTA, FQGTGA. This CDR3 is CASSLMAGPSNQPQHF. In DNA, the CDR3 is TGTGCCAGCAGCTTAATGGCAGGGCCTTCCAATCAGCCCCAGCATTTT.

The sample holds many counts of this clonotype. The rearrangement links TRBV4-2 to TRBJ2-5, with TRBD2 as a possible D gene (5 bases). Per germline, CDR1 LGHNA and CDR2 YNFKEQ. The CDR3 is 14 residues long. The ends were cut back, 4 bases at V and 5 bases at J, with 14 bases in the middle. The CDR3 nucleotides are TGTGCCAGCAGCCGAGACCCCGAGGGCGAGACCCAGTACTTC. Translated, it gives CASSRDPEGETQYF.

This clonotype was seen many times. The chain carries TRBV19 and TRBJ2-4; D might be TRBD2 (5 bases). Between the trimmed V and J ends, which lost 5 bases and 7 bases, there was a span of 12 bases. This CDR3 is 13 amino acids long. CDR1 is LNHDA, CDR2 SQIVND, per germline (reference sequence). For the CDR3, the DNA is TGTGCCAGTAGTCACCTCCGAGGGAACATTCAGTACTTC. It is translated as CASSHLRGNIQYF.

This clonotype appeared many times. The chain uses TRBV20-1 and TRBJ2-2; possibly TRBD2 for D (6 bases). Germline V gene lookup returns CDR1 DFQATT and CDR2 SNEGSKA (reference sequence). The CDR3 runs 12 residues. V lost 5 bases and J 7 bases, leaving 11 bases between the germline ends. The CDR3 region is CSAARLVGELFF. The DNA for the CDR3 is TGCAGTGCTGCGAGACTAGTCGGGGAGCTGTTTTTT.

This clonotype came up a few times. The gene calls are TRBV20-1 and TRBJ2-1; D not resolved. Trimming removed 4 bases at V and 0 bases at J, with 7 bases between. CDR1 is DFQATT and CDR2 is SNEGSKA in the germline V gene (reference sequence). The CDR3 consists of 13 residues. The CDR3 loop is CSAILNSYNEQFF. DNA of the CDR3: TGCAGTGCTATCCTAAACTCCTACAATGAGCAGTTCTTC.

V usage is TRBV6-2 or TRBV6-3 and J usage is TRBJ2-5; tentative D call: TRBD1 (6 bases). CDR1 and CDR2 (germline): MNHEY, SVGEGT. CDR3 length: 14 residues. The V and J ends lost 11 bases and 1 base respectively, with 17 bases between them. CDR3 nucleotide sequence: TGTGCCGCGGCGGGCCTAGGGGGCCAAGAGACCCAGTACTTC. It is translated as CAAAGLGGQETQYF.

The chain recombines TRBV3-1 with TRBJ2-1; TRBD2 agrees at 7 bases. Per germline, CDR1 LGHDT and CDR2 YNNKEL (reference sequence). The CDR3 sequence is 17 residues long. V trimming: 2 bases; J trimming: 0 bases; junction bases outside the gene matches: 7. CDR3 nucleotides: TGTGCCAGCAGCCAATCTCCCGGGACTACCTCCTACAATGAGCAGTTCTTC. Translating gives CASSQSPGTTSYNEQFF.

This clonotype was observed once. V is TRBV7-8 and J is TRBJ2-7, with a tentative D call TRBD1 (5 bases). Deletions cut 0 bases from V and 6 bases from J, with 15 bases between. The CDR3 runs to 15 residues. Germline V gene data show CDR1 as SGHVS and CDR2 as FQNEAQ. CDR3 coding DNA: TGTGCCAGCAGCTTAGCCCAGGGATCCACGGGCGAGCAGTACTTC. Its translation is CASSLAQGSTGEQYF.

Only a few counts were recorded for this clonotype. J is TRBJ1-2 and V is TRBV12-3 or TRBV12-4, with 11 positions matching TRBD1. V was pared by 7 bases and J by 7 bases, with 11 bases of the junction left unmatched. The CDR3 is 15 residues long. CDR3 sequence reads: CASTRTGGANRGYTF. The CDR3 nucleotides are TGTGCCAGCACCCGGACAGGGGGCGCGAATCGTGGCTACACCTTC.

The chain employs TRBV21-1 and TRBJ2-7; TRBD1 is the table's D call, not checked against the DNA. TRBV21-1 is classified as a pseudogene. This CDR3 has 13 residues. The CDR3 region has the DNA TGTGCCAGCAGCATCGGCAGGGGGAACGAGCAGTACTTC. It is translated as CASSIGRGNEQYF.

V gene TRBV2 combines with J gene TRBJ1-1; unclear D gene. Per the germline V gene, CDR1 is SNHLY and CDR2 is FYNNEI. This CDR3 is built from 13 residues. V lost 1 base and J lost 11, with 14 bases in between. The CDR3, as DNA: TGTGCCAGCAGTGAAGTCCACAGCGGAGGCGCTTTCTTT. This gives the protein CASSEVHSGGAFF.

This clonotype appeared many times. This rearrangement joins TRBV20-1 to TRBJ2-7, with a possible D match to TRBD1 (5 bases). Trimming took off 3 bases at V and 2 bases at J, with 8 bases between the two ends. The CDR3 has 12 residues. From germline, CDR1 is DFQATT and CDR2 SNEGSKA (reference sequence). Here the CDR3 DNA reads TGCAGTGCTAGGGCAGGGCCCTACGAGCAGTACTTC. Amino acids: CSARAGPYEQYF.

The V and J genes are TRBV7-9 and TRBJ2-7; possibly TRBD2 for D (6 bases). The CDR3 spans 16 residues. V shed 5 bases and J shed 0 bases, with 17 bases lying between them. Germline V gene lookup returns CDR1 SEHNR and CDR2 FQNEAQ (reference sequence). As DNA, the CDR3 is TGTGCCAGCAGCCTCCCCCCCGGGGGATTCTCCTACGAGCAGTACTTC. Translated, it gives CASSLPPGGFSYEQYF. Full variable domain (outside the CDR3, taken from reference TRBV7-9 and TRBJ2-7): DTGVSQNPRHKITKRGQNVTFRCDPISEHNRLYWYRQTLGQGPEFLTYFQNEAQLEKSRLLSDRFSAERPKGSFSTLEIQRTEQGDSAMYLCASSLPPGGFSYEQYFGPGTRLTVT.